The 11 T cell receptor beta chains given below trace back to one sample, sequenced in a study of T cell responses to AZD1222 COVID-19 vaccine. Only in-frame clones appear in the TCRdb table, and some are missing; sequencing was by immunoSEQ multiplex PCR. The table has roughly 160,000 clones, 85% to 95% seen once. The sample in question was peripheral blood, obtained on day 0 of AZD1222 vaccination. These receptors came from an adult in good health.

The V gene is TRBV6-5, the J gene TRBJ1-2; 7 bases line up with TRBD1. The V gene end was trimmed by 5 bases and the J gene end by 4 bases; junction bases not matched to a gene: 10. This CDR3 is 15 amino acids long. From germline, CDR1 is MNHEY and CDR2 SVGAGI. The chain's CDR3 is CASSPTQGIGYGYTF. The CDR3 DNA is TGTGCCAGCAGTCCCACACAGGGGATTGGCTATGGCTACACCTTC.

This clone showed up just once. The chain uses TRBV2 and TRBJ1-5, with a weak D call TRBD1 (5 bases). The CDR3 runs to 16 residues. Germline V gene data show CDR1 as SNHLY and CDR2 as FYNNEI. Between the trimmed V and J ends, which lost 0 bases and 3 bases, there was a span of 12 bases. CDR3 in DNA: TGTGCCAGCAGTGAAGCGCTTCAGGGCCTCAATCAGCCCCAGCATTTT. Translated: CASSEALQGLNQPQHF.

This clone occurred once. J is TRBJ1-1 and V is TRBV7-9; D possibly corresponds to TRBD1 (5 bases). CDR1 SEHNR and CDR2 FQNEAQ come from the germline V gene (reference sequence). V gave up 7 bases and J gave up 5 bases, with 14 bases separating them. The CDR3 loop spans 13 amino acids. In DNA, the CDR3 is TGTGCCAGCATCCCATTCGGGGGGACTGAAGCTTTCTTT. Amino acids: CASIPFGGTEAFF. The variable domain in full, completed from reference TRBV7-9 and TRBJ1-1, reads DTGVSQNPRHKITKRGQNVTFRCDPISEHNRLYWYRQTLGQGPEFLTYFQNEAQLEKSRLLSDRFSAERPKGSFSTLEIQRTEQGDSAMYLCASIPFGGTEAFFGQGTRLTVV.

CDR3 residues: CASSPPSVSRAWQYF. The CDR3 nucleotides are TGTGCCAGCTCACCACCCTCTGTCTCCCGGGCCTGGCAGTATTTT. The gene calls are TRBV18 and TRBJ2-3; no clear D. The CDR3 totals 15 residues. Germline CDR1 is KGHSH and CDR2 is LQKENI. V was trimmed by 0 bases and J by 11 bases, leaving 18 bases between them.

The chain combines TRBV12-3 or TRBV12-4 with TRBJ1-2, with D maybe TRBD1 (5 bases). V lost 5 bases and J 5 bases, leaving 12 bases between the germline ends. The CDR3 is 13 residues long. The chain's CDR3 is CASSGTNPYGYTF. As DNA, the CDR3 is TGTGCCAGCAGTGGGACGAATCCTTATGGCTACACCTTC.

V is TRBV7-9 and J is TRBJ2-5; the match to TRBD2 covers 9 bases. The CDR3 has 13 residues. Germline values: CDR1 SEHNR, CDR2 FQNEAQ (reference sequence). The V segment lost 7 bases and the J segment 4 bases; nucleotides outside the gene matches: 4. Here the CDR3 reads CASTFSGGETQYF. The CDR3 DNA sequence: TGTGCCAGCACCTTTAGCGGGGGAGAGACCCAGTACTTC.

The V and J genes are TRBV18 and TRBJ2-2, with a possible D match to TRBD2 (7 bases). The CDR3 sequence is 18 residues long. Germline CDR1 is KGHSH and CDR2 is LQKENI. Trimming left V 3 bases short and J 0 bases short, with 17 bases between. CDR3 DNA: TGTGCCAGCTCACCCCCCCCGGGGGCGGGGGCGAACACCGGGGAGCTGTTTTTT. This codes for CASSPPPGAGANTGELFF.

V gene TRBV5-1 combines with J gene TRBJ2-1; 9 nucleotides agree with TRBD2. Germline CDR1 SGHRS, CDR2 YFSETQ. The CDR3 contains 14 residues. J gave up 6 bases and V 5 bases, and 6 bases lay outside the gene matches. CDR3 bases: TGCGCCAGCAGGGGGCTAGCGGGGATCAATGAGCAGTTCTTC. Protein sequence: CASRGLAGINEQFF.

This chain connects TRBV7-9 to TRBJ1-1; D not resolved. The V end lost 5 bases, the J end lost 8 bases, and 18 bases lay between the germline ends. Germline V gene sequence: CDR1 SEHNR, CDR2 FQNEAQ (reference sequence). The CDR3 has 14 residues. The CDR3 nucleotides are TGTGCCAGCAGCACCGAAGAGTCAGGCATCGAAGCTTTCTTT. Its translation: CASSTEESGIEAFF.

CDR3 sequence (DNA): TGTGCCAGCAGTTTCAGGGGGGGTCAGCCCCAGCATTTT. Protein product: CASSFRGGQPQHF. J is TRBJ1-5 and V is TRBV28; TRBD1 aligns across 7 bases. Germline CDR1 reads MDHEN; CDR2 reads SYDVKM. V shed 3 bases and J 6 bases; nucleotides not matched to a gene: 2. The CDR3 length is 13 residues.

The chain has TRBV11-2 and TRBJ1-2; D not resolved. V lost 2 bases and J lost 1, with 20 bases in between. The V gene's germline CDR1 is SGHAT and CDR2 FQNNGV. The CDR3 runs 18 residues. The CDR3 DNA reads as TGTGCCAGCAGCTTAATGTGGACTGCAAGCAAAAATAACTATGGCTACACCTTC. It translates to CASSLMWTASKNNYGYTF. Looking up the rest from reference TRBV11-2 and TRBJ1-2 gives the full variable domain: EAGVAQSPRYKIIEKRQSVAFWCNPISGHATLYWYQQILGQGPKLLIQFQNNGVVDDSQLPKDRFSAERLKGVDSTLKIQPAKLEDSAVYLCASSLMWTASKNNYGYTFGSGTRLTVV.